Shown below are 30 T cell receptor beta chains from a single sample sequenced in a study of CD8+CD57+ T cells in acquired aplastic anemia. Researchers used genomic DNA as the template to profile TCR beta VDJ and CDR3. TCRdb independently ran MiXCR on the reads; one entry per CDR3 protein. The table shows around 150,000 distinct CDR3 sequences, with around half occurring only once. All sequencing subjects had displayed CD8+CD57+ cell expansion on flow cytometry. The sample consisted of sorted CD4+, CD8+, or CD8+CD57+ T cells (not recorded which) from PBMCs. These receptors were collected from a human donor with aplastic anemia.

As DNA, the CDR3 is TGTGCCAGCAGTTTGACAGGGGGCGGTGGGGATACGCAGTATTTT. Its translation: CASSLTGGGGDTQYF. The J gene is TRBJ2-3, the V gene TRBV12-3 or TRBV12-4; 10 positions agree with TRBD1. This CDR3 has 15 amino acids. With V trimmed by 3 bases and J by 6 bases, 6 bases remained unmatched.

In its sample, this clonotype was seen many times. The chain recombines TRBV29-1 with TRBJ2-5; D remains ambiguous. The CDR3 is made up of 11 amino acids. The germline V gene has CDR1 SQVTM and CDR2 ANQGSEA. V lost 3 bases and J 4 bases, leaving 6 bases between the germline ends. The CDR3 here is CSVEGGETQYF. CDR3 DNA: TGCAGCGTTGAGGGTGGAGAGACCCAGTACTTC.

The table lists this clonotype with many counts. The rearrangement uses TRBV29-1 and TRBJ1-1; 9 positions agree with TRBD1. The CDR3 covers 13 residues. The V and J ends lost 6 bases and 4 bases, in that order; junction bases with no gene match: 6. Germline lookup yields CDR1 SQVTM and CDR2 ANQGSEA. CDR3: CSVETGGITEAFF. CDR3 nucleotides: TGCAGCGTAGAGACAGGGGGGATCACTGAAGCTTTCTTT.

This clonotype was counted ten times or more. The chain combines TRBV11-1 with TRBJ2-1; TRBD2 agrees at 11 bases. Germline V lookup: CDR1 SGHAT, CDR2 FQDESV (reference sequence). V lost 2 bases and J lost 7; bases outside the gene matches: 13. The CDR3 sequence is 18 residues long. CDR3 protein: CASSLPYRLAGLRNEQFF. DNA of the CDR3: TGTGCCAGCAGCTTACCTTATCGACTAGCGGGACTGAGGAATGAGCAGTTCTTC.

The chain employs TRBV5-1 and TRBJ1-3; D gene ambiguous. Germline V gene lookup returns CDR1 SGHRS and CDR2 YFSETQ. This CDR3 has 15 amino acids. Between the trimmed V and J ends, which lost 0 bases and 0 bases, there was a span of 7 bases. CDR3: CASSLGPVSGNTIYF. The CDR3 DNA sequence: TGCGCCAGCAGCTTGGGTCCGGTCTCTGGAAACACCATATATTTT.

This sequence joins TRBV15 and TRBJ1-6, with a weak D call TRBD1 (5 bases). Looked up from germline, CDR1 is LNHNV and CDR2 is YYDKDF (reference sequence). The CDR3 totals 15 residues. V was shortened by 11 bases and J by 2 bases, with 16 bases between the two germline ends. The CDR3 is CAVSSGGTYNSPLHF. CDR3 sequence (DNA): TGTGCCGTCTCAAGTGGGGGAACCTATAATTCACCCCTCCACTTT. The full variable domain, its missing parts supplied by reference TRBV15 and TRBJ1-6, is DAMVIQNPRYQVTQFGKPVTLSCSQTLNHNVMYWYQQKSSQAPKLLFHYYDKDFNNEADTPDNFQSRRPNTSFCFLDIRSPGLGDTAMYLCAVSSGGTYNSPLHFGNGTRLTVT.

This clonotype came up many times. The chain is built from TRBV5-6 and TRBJ2-3; a possible D gene is TRBD2 (6 bases). This CDR3 region has 15 residues. V lost 8 bases and J lost 2, with 18 bases in between. Germline CDR1 reads SGHDT; CDR2 reads YYEEEE. This CDR3 reads CASQRAGGNTDTQYF. The CDR3 DNA reads TGTGCCAGTCAGCGGGCGGGCGGAAACACAGATACGCAGTATTTT.

Many counts were recorded for this clonotype. This chain joins TRBV20-1 and TRBJ1-5; 9 bases agree with TRBD1. V lost 5 bases to trimming and J lost 2 bases; unmatched junction nucleotides: 4. The CDR3 has 14 amino acids. Germline assignment: CDR1 DFQATT and CDR2 SNEGSKA (reference sequence). Here the CDR3 DNA reads TGCAGTGCTCACACAGGGGGCGGCAATCAGCCCCAGCATTTT. Translated: CSAHTGGGNQPQHF.

V is TRBV7-8 and J is TRBJ2-2; D is possibly TRBD2 (5 bases). This CDR3 comprises 17 residues. Between the trimmed V and J ends, which lost 5 bases and 1 base, there was a span of 17 bases. Germline-derived CDR1 and CDR2 are SGHVS and FQNEAQ. This chain's CDR3 is CASSPLEGAMNTGELFF. In nucleotides, the CDR3 is TGTGCCAGCAGCCCCCTCGAGGGAGCGATGAACACCGGGGAGCTGTTTTTT.

This clonotype was observed at least ten times. This chain uses TRBV9 with TRBJ1-2, with D perhaps matching TRBD1 (6 bases). From germline, CDR1 is SGDLS and CDR2 YYNGEE. V lost 0 bases and J lost 5, with 17 bases in between. The CDR3 consists of 16 residues. CDR3 sequence: CASSVAGGASGYGYTF. The CDR3 nucleotides read TGTGCCAGCAGCGTAGCCGGGGGGGCTTCTGGTTATGGCTACACCTTC.

The chain carries TRBV2 and TRBJ2-7; D remains unclear. This CDR3 is built from 12 residues. V gave up 4 bases and J gave up 5 bases, with 9 bases separating them. Germline CDR1 reads SNHLY; CDR2 reads FYNNEI. CDR3: CASSAGLDEQYF. As DNA, the CDR3 is TGTGCCAGCAGTGCCGGGTTGGACGAGCAGTACTTC. Full variable domain (missing parts from reference TRBV2 and TRBJ2-7): EPEVTQTPSHQVTQMGQEVILRCVPISNHLYFYWYRQILGQKVEFLVSFYNNEISEKSEIFDDQFSVERPDGSNFTLKIRSTKLEDSAMYFCASSAGLDEQYFGPGTRLTVT.

The CDR3 DNA follows: TGTGCCGCCGCCTTAGCGGGAGGTGCCCTCAATGAGCAGTTCTTC. Translating gives CAAALAGGALNEQFF. The chain has TRBV10-3 and TRBJ2-1, with 10 bases that match TRBD2. Germline lookup yields CDR1 ENHRY and CDR2 SYGVKD. Losses at the gene ends were 11 bases for V and 6 bases for J; bases not matched to a gene: 13. CDR3 size: 15 residues.

This clonotype has at least ten counts. This chain connects TRBV6-1 to TRBJ2-3; 8 bases fit TRBD2. Trimming at V came to 7 bases and at J to 4 bases, leaving 7 bases not matched to a gene. The CDR3 length is 14 residues. Looked up from germline, CDR1 is MNHNS and CDR2 is SASEGT. CDR3: CASILSGSADTQYF. The DNA for the CDR3 is TGTGCCAGCATCCTCAGCGGGAGTGCAGATACGCAGTATTTT.

Ten or more counts support this clonotype. The chain recombines TRBV20-1 with TRBJ2-5; the D is unclear. The ends were cut back, 2 bases at V and 5 bases at J, with 12 bases in the middle. This CDR3 has 13 amino acids. Germline assignment: CDR1 DFQATT and CDR2 SNEGSKA (reference sequence). In DNA form, the CDR3 reads TGCAGTGCTAGAATGGCCCCTAAGGAGACCCAGTACTTC. Protein: CSARMAPKETQYF.

J is TRBJ1-1 and V is TRBV29-1; no definite D call. V dropped 7 bases and J dropped 1 base, with 10 bases sitting between them. The germline CDR1 and CDR2 sequences are SQVTM and ANQGSEA. This CDR3 is 12 amino acids long. CDR3 DNA sequence: TGCAGCGCTATGACGGGGAACACTGAAGCTTTCTTT. It is translated as CSAMTGNTEAFF.

The V gene is TRBV20-1, the J gene TRBJ1-6; D possibly corresponds to TRBD1 (6 bases). The CDR3 runs to 13 residues. CDR1 is DFQATT, CDR2 SNEGSKA, per germline (reference sequence). V lost 2 bases to trimming and J lost 6 bases, with 8 bases between them. Here the CDR3 reads CSARRTVNSPLHF. CDR3 nucleotides: TGCAGTGCTAGAAGGACAGTTAATTCACCCCTCCACTTT.

The rearrangement joins TRBV12-5 to TRBJ2-7; 10 nucleotides align to TRBD1. CDR3 size: 22 residues. CDR1 is LGHNT and CDR2 is FRNRAP in the germline V gene. The junction had 23 bases not matched to a gene; V was cut back by 0 bases and J by 3 bases. The CDR3 is CASGLVRQSCVSETGGGYEQYF. The CDR3 nucleotides read TGTGCTAGTGGTTTGGTACGTCAGTCGTGTGTAAGTGAGACAGGGGGCGGCTACGAGCAGTACTTC.

The CDR3 DNA reads as TGCAGCGTTGTGTGGGATGGGGCGACAGGCTATGGCTACACCTTC. It is translated as CSVVWDGATGYGYTF. The rearrangement links TRBV29-1 to TRBJ1-2; D may be TRBD1 (6 bases). V was cut by 4 bases and J by 4 bases, with 19 bases left in between. The CDR3 runs to 15 residues. The germline V gene has CDR1 SQVTM and CDR2 ANQGSEA. Looking up the rest from reference TRBV29-1 and TRBJ1-2 gives the full variable domain: SAVISQKPSRDICQRGTSLTIQCQVDSQVTMMFWYRQQPGQSLTLIATANQGSEATYESGFVIDKFPISRPNLTFSTLTVSNMSPEDSSIYLCSVVWDGATGYGYTFGSGTRLTVV.

This chain joins TRBV15 and TRBJ2-5; TRBD1 aligns across 8 bases. J gave up 3 bases and V 6 bases, and 9 bases lay outside the gene matches. Per germline, CDR1 LNHNV and CDR2 YYDKDF (reference sequence). The length of the CDR3 is 15 residues. The CDR3 spells CATSFPGQGEETQYF. The CDR3 DNA is TGTGCCACCAGTTTTCCAGGACAGGGTGAAGAGACCCAGTACTTC.

This clonotype was recorded at least ten times. V usage is TRBV6-1 and J usage is TRBJ1-1; no clear D. Germline V gene sequence: CDR1 MNHNS, CDR2 SASEGT. The length of the CDR3 is 13 residues. Trimming stripped 6 bases from V and 0 bases from J, with 8 bases between. For the CDR3, the DNA is TGTGCCAGCAGAATCATGATGAACACTGAAGCTTTCTTT. It encodes CASRIMMNTEAFF.

On this clonotype: Just one base apart from a much larger clone, this may be a read error. The gene calls are TRBV4-1 and TRBJ1-5; D not resolved. CDR1 MGHRA and CDR2 YSYEKL come from the germline V gene. There are 16 residues in the CDR3. CDR3 in amino acids: CAGSQAPNSGNQPQHF. In nucleotides, the CDR3 is TGCGCCGGCAGCCAAGCCCCAAACTCCGGCAATCAGCCCCAGCATTTT.

This clonotype was picked up many times. The genes are TRBV5-4 and TRBJ1-4, with 7 bases lining up with TRBD1. Looked up from germline, CDR1 is SGHNT and CDR2 is YYREEE (reference sequence). V shed 10 bases and J 7 bases; nucleotides not matched to a gene: 7. The CDR3 length is 12 residues. CDR3 nucleotides: TGTGCCCACGGTCAGGGGGGTGAAAAACTGTTTTTT. This sequence encodes CAHGQGGEKLFF. Full variable domain (missing parts from reference TRBV5-4 and TRBJ1-4): ETGVTQSPTHLIKTRGQQVTLRCSSQSGHNTVSWYQQALGQGPQFIFQYYREEENGRGNFPPRFSGLQFPNYSSELNVNALELDDSALYLCAHGQGGEKLFFGSGTQLSVL.

Note on this clonotype: This sequence may be a read error, since a much larger clone differs from it by one base. The gene calls are TRBV10-3 and TRBJ1-2; the D gene is possibly TRBD1 (5 bases). With 6 bases removed from V and 8 bases from J, the gap between germline ends came to 7 bases. CDR1 is ENHRY, CDR2 SYGVKD, per germline. The CDR3 is made up of 10 amino acids. CDR3 amino acids: CAIRGGGYTF. For the CDR3, the DNA is TGTGCCATCAGGGGGGGGGGCTACACCTTC.

The rearrangement uses TRBV29-1 and TRBJ2-3; D unclear. CDR3 length: 13 residues. V lost 4 bases, J lost 6 bases, and 14 bases lay in between. The V gene's germline CDR1 is SQVTM and CDR2 ANQGSEA. In DNA, the CDR3 is TGCAGCGTTGGGGCAGGTCATTTGGATACGCAGTATTTT. This codes for CSVGAGHLDTQYF.

Concerning this clonotype itself: It is unclear where the CDR3 begins or ends on the DNA, so no DNA is shown, and the CDR3 is as TCRdb lists it. The CDR3 sequence: CASILGAGQGYEQFF. The rearrangement links TRBV2 to TRBJ2-1; the D segment call TRBD1 is taken from the table without a DNA check. A total of 15 residues make up the CDR3, ends included. Germline V CDR1 and CDR2: SNHLY, FYNNEI.

This chain links TRBV10-3 with TRBJ2-1; tentatively, D is TRBD1 (5 bases). In germline, CDR1 is ENHRY, CDR2 SYGVKD. Trimming cost V 10 bases and J 6 bases, with 16 bases left between them. The CDR3 consists of 13 residues. CDR3 residues: CASYRSGANEQFF. In nucleotides, the CDR3 is TGTGCCAGCTACAGGTCTGGGGCCAATGAGCAGTTCTTC.

As regards this clonotype: Mismatch with germline at one junction end may stem from a read error. This chain joins TRBV12-3 or TRBV12-4 and TRBJ2-3, with 7 bases matching TRBD2. This CDR3 contains 16 residues. CDR3 nucleotide sequence: TGTGCCAGCAGTTTCTTCGGGAGCGGGATGACAGATACGCGGTATTTT. It encodes CASSFFGSGMTDTRYF.

Concerning this clonotype itself: A junction end diverges from the germline sequence, so it may reflect a read error. In DNA form, the CDR3 reads TGTGCCAGCTCACCAGACTCCTACAATGAGCAGCTCTTC. This encodes CASSPDSYNEQLF. The chain is built from TRBV18 and TRBJ2-1; D is undetermined. This CDR3 has 13 amino acids. The germline V gene has CDR1 KGHSH and CDR2 LQKENI.

This clonotype turned up a few times. CDR3 sequence reads: CASSPRTDLRYGYTF. CDR3 bases: TGTGCCAGCTCACCCCGGACGGACCTCCGCTATGGCTACACCTTC. The rearrangement uses TRBV18 and TRBJ1-2; no clear D gene. The germline gives CDR1 KGHSH, CDR2 LQKENI. This CDR3 region has 15 residues. Trimming left V 3 bases short and J 4 bases short, with 15 bases between. The full variable domain, completed using reference TRBV18 and TRBJ1-2, is NAGVMQNPRHLVRRRGQEARLRCSPMKGHSHVYWYRQLPEEGLKFMVYLQKENIIDESGMPKERFSAEFPKEGPSILRIQQVVRGDSAAYFCASSPRTDLRYGYTFGSGTRLTVV.

This chain uses TRBV2 with TRBJ1-6, with D possibly being TRBD1 (5 bases). This CDR3 comprises 14 residues. V dropped 3 bases and J dropped 9 bases, with 12 bases sitting between them. CDR1 is SNHLY, CDR2 FYNNEI, per germline. DNA of the CDR3: TGTGCCAGCAGTGAGGCCGGGGGAGGTTCACCCCTCCACTTT. Its protein is CASSEAGGGSPLHF.